Listed below are T cell receptor beta chains from one sample, sequenced in a study of blood T cell repertoires in COVID-19. Produced via immunoSEQ multiplex PCR; TCRdb's table is partial and in-frame only. Here the sample spans about 160,000 clones, roughly 80% being singletons. Sequencing was done on a sample of peripheral blood. These receptors originate from a man in his 70s with acute or convalescent COVID-19. Each CDR3 is given with its conserved first and last residue. Each record gives: V gene, clone size, J gene, D gene, CDR3 protein, CDR3 DNA. The D gene is left open where the match is weak. A row's size may be missing; if present it is once, few, many or a size class.

V gene: TRBV5-1; clone size: -; J gene: TRBJ1-1; D gene: -; CDR3 protein: CASSIQGLNTEAFF; CDR3 DNA: TGCGCCAGCAGTATACAGGGCCTGAACACTGAAGCTTTCTTT
V gene: TRBV21-1; clone size: -; J gene: TRBJ2-1; D gene: -; CDR3 protein: CASSKGGQGRSNNEQFF; CDR3 DNA: TGTGCCAGCAGCAAAGGTGGACAGGGGAGGTCTAACAATGAGCAGTTCTTC
V gene: TRBV27; clone size: few; J gene: TRBJ2-2; D gene: TRBD2; CDR3 protein: CASSFPSGRSWTGELFF; CDR3 DNA: TGTGCCAGCAGTTTCCCTAGCGGGAGGTCTTGGACCGGGGAGCTGTTTTTT
V gene: TRBV7-2; clone size: -; J gene: TRBJ2-2; D gene: -; CDR3 protein: CASSLGQFPGELFF; CDR3 DNA: TGTGCCAGCAGCTTAGGGCAGTTCCCCGGGGAGCTGTTTTTT
V gene: TRBV6-6; clone size: -; J gene: TRBJ1-5; D gene: -; CDR3 protein: CASRDAGYNQPQHF; CDR3 DNA: TGTGCCAGCAGAGATGCAGGGTACAATCAGCCCCAGCATTTT
V gene: TRBV20-1; clone size: -; J gene: TRBJ2-2; D gene: -; CDR3 protein: CSACGELFF; CDR3 DNA: TGCAGTGCCTGCGGGGAGCTGTTTTTT
V gene: TRBV28; clone size: once; J gene: TRBJ2-1; D gene: TRBD2; CDR3 protein: CASIPRGSGRAGEQFF; CDR3 DNA: TGTGCCAGCATTCCCCGCGGTAGCGGGAGGGCGGGCGAGCAGTTCTTC
V gene: TRBV6-5; clone size: -; J gene: TRBJ2-3; D gene: -; CDR3 protein: CASQSSADTQYF; CDR3 DNA: TGTGCCAGCCAATCGAGTGCGGATACGCAGTATTTT
V gene: TRBV4-1; clone size: few; J gene: TRBJ1-5; D gene: TRBD1; CDR3 protein: CASSQDQRGRGLFSNQPQHF; CDR3 DNA: TGCGCCAGCAGCCAAGACCAGAGGGGTAGGGGGCTCTTTAGCAATCAGCCCCAGCATTTT
V gene: TRBV6-2/TRBV6-3; clone size: -; J gene: TRBJ1-2; D gene: -; CDR3 protein: CASSYFVRGYGYTF; CDR3 DNA: TGTGCCAGCAGTTACTTCGTCAGGGGCTATGGCTACACCTTC
V gene: TRBV7-3; clone size: -; J gene: TRBJ1-1; D gene: -; CDR3 protein: CASSLEANTEAFF; CDR3 DNA: TGTGCCAGCAGCTTAGAGGCGAACACTGAAGCTTTCTTT
V gene: TRBV7-8; clone size: few; J gene: TRBJ1-3; D gene: -; CDR3 protein: CASSKSQGGHTIYF; CDR3 DNA: TGTGCCAGCAGCAAAAGCCAGGGAGGGCACACCATATATTTT
V gene: TRBV29-1; clone size: -; J gene: TRBJ1-2; D gene: -; CDR3 protein: CSVELPGNYGYTF; CDR3 DNA: TGCAGCGTTGAACTTCCCGGGAACTATGGCTACACCTTC
V gene: TRBV19; clone size: -; J gene: TRBJ1-5; D gene: -; CDR3 protein: CASRSEGSNQPQHF; CDR3 DNA: TGTGCCAGTAGGTCCGAGGGAAGCAATCAGCCCCAGCATTTT
V gene: TRBV27; clone size: few; J gene: TRBJ1-6; D gene: TRBD1; CDR3 protein: CASSRQGSSPLHF; CDR3 DNA: TGTGCCAGCAGTCGACAGGGTAGTTCACCCCTCCACTTT
V gene: TRBV6-5; clone size: -; J gene: TRBJ2-5; D gene: TRBD2; CDR3 protein: CASRRLAGVGETQYF; CDR3 DNA: TGTGCCAGCAGAAGACTAGCGGGAGTCGGGGAGACCCAGTACTTC
V gene: TRBV25-1; clone size: -; J gene: TRBJ2-1; D gene: TRBD2; CDR3 protein: CASSKTSGAYNEQFF; CDR3 DNA: TGTGCCAGCAGTAAAACTAGCGGGGCCTACAATGAGCAGTTCTTC
V gene: TRBV28; clone size: few; J gene: TRBJ2-7; D gene: TRBD1; CDR3 protein: CASSFSGQGGYEQYF; CDR3 DNA: TGTGCCAGCAGTTTTTCGGGACAGGGGGGCTACGAGCAGTACTTC
V gene: TRBV19; clone size: -; J gene: TRBJ2-5; D gene: TRBD1; CDR3 protein: CASGTGELETQYF; CDR3 DNA: TGTGCCAGTGGGACAGGGGAGTTAGAGACCCAGTACTTC
V gene: TRBV29-1; clone size: -; J gene: TRBJ2-6; D gene: TRBD2; CDR3 protein: CSVEVASGGNPGANVLTF; CDR3 DNA: TGCAGCGTTGAAGTGGCTAGCGGGGGTAACCCTGGGGCCAACGTCCTGACTTTC
V gene: TRBV6-5; clone size: -; J gene: TRBJ1-1; D gene: -; CDR3 protein: CASSHREGDTEAFF; CDR3 DNA: TGTGCCAGCAGCCACAGGGAGGGGGACACTGAAGCTTTCTTT
V gene: TRBV28; clone size: once; J gene: TRBJ2-7; D gene: -; CDR3 protein: CASSLGQREQYF; CDR3 DNA: TGTGCCAGCAGTCTCGGGCAGCGGGAGCAGTACTTC
V gene: TRBV10-3; clone size: -; J gene: TRBJ2-7; D gene: TRBD1; CDR3 protein: CAIAGQETYEQYF; CDR3 DNA: TGTGCCATCGCGGGACAGGAGACCTACGAGCAGTACTTC
V gene: TRBV7-6; clone size: -; J gene: TRBJ1-2; D gene: TRBD1; CDR3 protein: CASSLTGGADYGYTF; CDR3 DNA: TGTGCCAGCAGCTTAACAGGGGGCGCGGACTATGGCTACACCTTC
V gene: TRBV29-1; clone size: once; J gene: TRBJ1-1; D gene: TRBD1; CDR3 protein: CSVGQVNTEAFF; CDR3 DNA: TGCAGCGTAGGACAGGTGAACACTGAAGCTTTCTTT
V gene: TRBV4-3; clone size: -; J gene: TRBJ2-1; D gene: -; CDR3 protein: CASSQAAEPVNEQFF; CDR3 DNA: TGCGCCAGCAGCCAAGCGGCGGAACCGGTCAATGAGCAGTTCTTC
V gene: TRBV7-2; clone size: few; J gene: TRBJ1-1; D gene: -; CDR3 protein: CASSLVGSEGTPTEAFF; CDR3 DNA: TGTGCCAGCAGCTTAGTGGGGTCGGAGGGAACCCCCACTGAAGCTTTCTTT
V gene: TRBV5-5; clone size: -; J gene: TRBJ1-4; D gene: TRBD1; CDR3 protein: CASSTWTGESEKLFF; CDR3 DNA: TGTGCCAGCAGCACCTGGACAGGGGAATCTGAAAAACTGTTTTTT
V gene: TRBV2; clone size: -; J gene: TRBJ1-1; D gene: -; CDR3 protein: CASSEGRGTTEAFF; CDR3 DNA: TGTGCCAGCAGTGAAGGCAGGGGTACCACTGAAGCTTTCTTT
V gene: TRBV3-1/TRBV3-2; clone size: -; J gene: TRBJ2-3; D gene: -; CDR3 protein: CASSQNRGGGTDTQYF; CDR3 DNA: TGTGCCAGCAGCCAAAACAGGGGGGGTGGCACAGATACGCAGTATTTT
V gene: TRBV21-1; clone size: -; J gene: TRBJ2-3; D gene: -; CDR3 protein: CASRGLAGKFPDTQYF; CDR3 DNA: TGTGCCAGCAGGGGACTAGCGGGAAAGTTCCCAGATACGCAGTATTTT
V gene: TRBV11-2; clone size: -; J gene: TRBJ2-1; D gene: -; CDR3 protein: CASSLQGHYNEQFF; CDR3 DNA: TGTGCCAGCAGCTTACAGGGTCACTACAATGAGCAGTTCTTC
V gene: TRBV19; clone size: few; J gene: TRBJ1-1; D gene: -; CDR3 protein: CASSRGEGFTEAFF; CDR3 DNA: TGTGCCAGTAGTAGGGGGGAGGGATTCACTGAAGCTTTCTTT
V gene: TRBV19; clone size: -; J gene: TRBJ2-1; D gene: TRBD2; CDR3 protein: CASGASTSGYNEQFF; CDR3 DNA: TGTGCCAGCGGGGCATCTACTAGCGGATACAATGAGCAGTTCTTC
V gene: TRBV5-1; clone size: -; J gene: TRBJ2-5; D gene: TRBD2; CDR3 protein: CASSLVLAGGPGETQYF; CDR3 DNA: TGCGCCAGCAGCTTGGTGTTAGCGGGAGGGCCAGGGGAGACCCAGTACTTC
V gene: TRBV30; clone size: -; J gene: TRBJ2-5; D gene: -; CDR3 protein: CAWSSGLQETQYF; CDR3 DNA: TGTGCCTGGAGCTCCGGGTTACAAGAGACCCAGTACTTC
V gene: TRBV14; clone size: few; J gene: TRBJ2-7; D gene: -; CDR3 protein: CASSQDEAIPYEQYF; CDR3 DNA: TGTGCCAGCAGCCAAGATGAAGCGATACCCTACGAGCAGTACTTC
V gene: TRBV3-1/TRBV3-2; clone size: once; J gene: TRBJ1-2; D gene: -; CDR3 protein: CASSGQSYGYTF; CDR3 DNA: TGTGCCAGCAGCGGACAGAGCTATGGCTACACCTTC
V gene: TRBV9; clone size: -; J gene: TRBJ2-7; D gene: TRBD2; CDR3 protein: CASSPPIAGAYEQYF; CDR3 DNA: TGTGCCAGCAGCCCCCCTATCGCGGGAGCCTACGAGCAGTACTTC
V gene: TRBV7-9; clone size: -; J gene: TRBJ1-2; D gene: TRBD1; CDR3 protein: CASSRGTGGSYGYTF; CDR3 DNA: TGTGCCAGCAGCAGAGGGACAGGGGGATCCTATGGCTACACCTTC
V gene: TRBV6-4; clone size: -; J gene: TRBJ2-3; D gene: TRBD2; CDR3 protein: CASRKLAGLSDTQYF; CDR3 DNA: TGTGCCAGCAGGAAACTAGCGGGGTTGTCAGATACGCAGTATTTT
V gene: TRBV5-1; clone size: -; J gene: TRBJ1-1; D gene: TRBD1; CDR3 protein: CASSFGDRGKSEAFF; CDR3 DNA: TGCGCCAGCAGCTTTGGGGACAGGGGAAAATCTGAAGCTTTCTTT